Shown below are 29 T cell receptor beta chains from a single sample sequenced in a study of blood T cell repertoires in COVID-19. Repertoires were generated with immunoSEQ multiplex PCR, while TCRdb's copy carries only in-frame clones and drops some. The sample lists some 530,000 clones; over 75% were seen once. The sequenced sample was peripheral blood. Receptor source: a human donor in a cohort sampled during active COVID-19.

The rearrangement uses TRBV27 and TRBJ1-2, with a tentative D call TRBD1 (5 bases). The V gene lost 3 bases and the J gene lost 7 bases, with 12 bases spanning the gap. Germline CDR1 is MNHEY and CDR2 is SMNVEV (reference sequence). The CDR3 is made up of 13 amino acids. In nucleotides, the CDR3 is TGTGCCAGCAGTTTTACGGGGGGGATTGGCTACACCTTC. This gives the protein CASSFTGGIGYTF.

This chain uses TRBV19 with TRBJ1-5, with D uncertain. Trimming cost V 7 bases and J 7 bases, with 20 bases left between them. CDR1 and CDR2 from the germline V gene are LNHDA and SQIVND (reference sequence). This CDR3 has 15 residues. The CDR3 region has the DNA TGTGCCAGTACCGTACAGTGGGGAGGAAGCCAGCCCCAGCATTTT. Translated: CASTVQWGGSQPQHF. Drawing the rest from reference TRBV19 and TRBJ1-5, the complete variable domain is DGGITQSPKYLFRKEGQNVTLSCEQNLNHDAMYWYRQDPGQGLRLIYYSQIVNDFQKGDIAEGYSVSREKKESFPLTVTSAQKNPTAFYLCASTVQWGGSQPQHFGDGTRLSIL.

This CDR3 is CASSTLAGEFSNTGELFF. In nucleotides, the CDR3 is TGTGCCAGCAGTACCCTAGCGGGAGAGTTCTCGAACACCGGGGAGCTGTTTTTT. The chain has TRBV27 and TRBJ2-2; 10 bases match TRBD2. The germline V gene encodes CDR1 MNHEY and CDR2 SMNVEV (reference sequence). There are 18 residues in the CDR3. Unmatched junction bases numbered 9, after V lost 5 bases and J lost 0 bases.

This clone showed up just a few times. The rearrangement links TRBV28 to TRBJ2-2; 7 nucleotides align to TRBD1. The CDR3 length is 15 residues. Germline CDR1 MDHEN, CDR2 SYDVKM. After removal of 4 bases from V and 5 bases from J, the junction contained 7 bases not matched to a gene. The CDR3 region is CASSSRTGRTGELFF. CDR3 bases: TGTGCCAGCAGTTCCCGGACAGGACGGACCGGGGAGCTGTTTTTT.

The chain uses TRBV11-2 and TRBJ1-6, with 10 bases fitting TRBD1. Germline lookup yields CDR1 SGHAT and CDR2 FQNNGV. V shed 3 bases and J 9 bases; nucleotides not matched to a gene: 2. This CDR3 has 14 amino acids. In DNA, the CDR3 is TGTGCCAGCAGCTTGACAGGGGGCGGTTCACCCCTCCACTTT. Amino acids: CASSLTGGGSPLHF.

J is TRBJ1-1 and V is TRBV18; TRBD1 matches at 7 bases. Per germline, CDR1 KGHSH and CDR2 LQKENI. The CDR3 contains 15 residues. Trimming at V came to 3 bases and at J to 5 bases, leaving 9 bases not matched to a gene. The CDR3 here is CASSPEKGARTEAFF. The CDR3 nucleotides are TGTGCCAGCTCACCGGAGAAGGGGGCGCGGACTGAAGCTTTCTTT. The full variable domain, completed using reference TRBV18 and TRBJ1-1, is NAGVMQNPRHLVRRRGQEARLRCSPMKGHSHVYWYRQLPEEGLKFMVYLQKENIIDESGMPKERFSAEFPKEGPSILRIQQVVRGDSAAYFCASSPEKGARTEAFFGQGTRLTVV.

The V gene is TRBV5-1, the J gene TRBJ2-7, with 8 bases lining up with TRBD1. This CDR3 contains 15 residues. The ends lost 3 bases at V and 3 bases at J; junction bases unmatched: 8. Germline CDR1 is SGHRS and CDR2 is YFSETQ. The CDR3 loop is CASSSTGGSGYEQYF. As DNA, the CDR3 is TGCGCCAGCAGCTCCACAGGGGGAAGCGGCTACGAGCAGTACTTC.

The CDR3 nucleotides read TGTGCCAGCAGCTTAAGGAAGGGGCCCTACGAGCAGTACTTC. Its translation is CASSLRKGPYEQYF. V and J are TRBV7-2 and TRBJ2-7; D perhaps matches TRBD1 (5 bases). Deletions cut 2 bases from V and 2 bases from J, with 10 bases between. The germline V gene encodes CDR1 SGHTA and CDR2 FQGNSA. This CDR3 spans 14 amino acids.

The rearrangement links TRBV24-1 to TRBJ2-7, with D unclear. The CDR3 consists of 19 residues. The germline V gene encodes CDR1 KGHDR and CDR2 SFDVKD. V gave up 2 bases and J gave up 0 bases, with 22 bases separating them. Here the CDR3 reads CATSDSGRSRLSSSYEQYF. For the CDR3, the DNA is TGTGCCACCAGTGATTCAGGCAGGTCCCGATTGTCGAGCTCCTACGAGCAGTACTTC.

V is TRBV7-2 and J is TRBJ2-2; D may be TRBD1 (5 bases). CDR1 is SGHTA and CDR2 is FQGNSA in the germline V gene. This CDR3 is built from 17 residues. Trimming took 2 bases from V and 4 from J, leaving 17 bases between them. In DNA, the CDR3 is TGTGCCAGCAGCTTATTGCCTAGGGGCGCTAGCACCGGGGAGCTGTTTTTT. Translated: CASSLLPRGASTGELFF.

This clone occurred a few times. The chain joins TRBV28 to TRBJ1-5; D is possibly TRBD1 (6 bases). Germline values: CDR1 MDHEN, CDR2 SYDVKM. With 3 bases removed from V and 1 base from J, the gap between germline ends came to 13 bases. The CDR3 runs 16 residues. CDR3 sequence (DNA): TGTGCCAGCAGTTTTGGGGTCGGACAGAGCAATCAGCCCCAGCATTTT. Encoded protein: CASSFGVGQSNQPQHF.

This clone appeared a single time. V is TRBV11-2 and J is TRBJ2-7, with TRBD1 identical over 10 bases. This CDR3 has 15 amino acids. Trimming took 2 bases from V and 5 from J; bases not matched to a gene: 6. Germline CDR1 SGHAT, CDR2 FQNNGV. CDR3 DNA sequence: TGTGCCAGCAGCTTATCTTGGGGACAGGGGAACGAGCAGTACTTC. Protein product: CASSLSWGQGNEQYF.

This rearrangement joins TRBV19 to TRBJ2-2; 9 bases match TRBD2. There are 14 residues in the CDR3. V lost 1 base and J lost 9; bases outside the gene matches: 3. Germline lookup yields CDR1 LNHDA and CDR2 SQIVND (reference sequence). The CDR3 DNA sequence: TGTGCCAGTAGTATAGGTCTAGCGGGAAGGGAGCTGTTTTTT. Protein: CASSIGLAGRELFF.

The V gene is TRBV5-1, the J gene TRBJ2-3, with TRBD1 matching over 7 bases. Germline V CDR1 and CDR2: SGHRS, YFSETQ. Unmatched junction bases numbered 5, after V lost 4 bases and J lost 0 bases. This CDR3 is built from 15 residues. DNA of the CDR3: TGCGCCAGCAGCCTGCAGGGGGTTAGCACAGATACGCAGTATTTT. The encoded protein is CASSLQGVSTDTQYF.

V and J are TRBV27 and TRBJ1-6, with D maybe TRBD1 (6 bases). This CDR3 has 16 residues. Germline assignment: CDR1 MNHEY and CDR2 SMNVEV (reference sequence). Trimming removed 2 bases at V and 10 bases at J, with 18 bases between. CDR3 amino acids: CASSLTLGGRSSPLHF. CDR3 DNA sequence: TGTGCCAGCAGTTTAACCTTGGGGGGGCGCAGCTCACCCCTCCACTTT.

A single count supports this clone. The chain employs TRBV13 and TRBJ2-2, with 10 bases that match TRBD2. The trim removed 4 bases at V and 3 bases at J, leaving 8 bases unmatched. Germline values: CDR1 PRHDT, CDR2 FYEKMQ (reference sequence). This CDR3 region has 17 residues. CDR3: CASSSGDSGRYTGELFF. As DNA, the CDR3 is TGTGCCAGCAGCTCCGGGGATAGCGGGAGGTACACCGGGGAGCTGTTTTTT.

The CDR3 here is CASSIGTGKFNGELFF. The CDR3 region has the DNA TGTGCCAGCAGCATTGGGACAGGGAAATTCAACGGGGAGCTGTTTTTT. The V gene is TRBV21-1, the J gene TRBJ2-2; the D call of TRBD1 is as the table states it, not checked on the DNA. TRBV21-1 is a pseudogene. The CDR3 is 16 residues long.

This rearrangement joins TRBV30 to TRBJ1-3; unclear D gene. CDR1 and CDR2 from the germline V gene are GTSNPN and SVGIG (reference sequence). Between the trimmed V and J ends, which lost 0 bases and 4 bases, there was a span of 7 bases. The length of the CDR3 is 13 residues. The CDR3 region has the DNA TGTGCCTGGAGTGTATCCCTAGGAAACACCATATATTTT. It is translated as CAWSVSLGNTIYF.

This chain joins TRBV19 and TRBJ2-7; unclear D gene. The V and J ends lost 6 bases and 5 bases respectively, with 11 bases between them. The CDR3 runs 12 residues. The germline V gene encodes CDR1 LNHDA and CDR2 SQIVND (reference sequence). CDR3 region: CASSPSGHEQYF. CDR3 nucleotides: TGTGCCAGTAGCCCGTCGGGTCACGAGCAGTACTTC.

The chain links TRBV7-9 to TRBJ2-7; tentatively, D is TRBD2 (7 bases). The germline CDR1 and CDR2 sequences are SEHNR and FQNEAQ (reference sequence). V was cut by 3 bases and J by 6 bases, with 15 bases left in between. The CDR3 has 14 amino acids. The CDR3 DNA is TGTGCCAGCAGCTTCCCTGGGGGGGGCGGCGAGCAGTACTTC. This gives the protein CASSFPGGGGEQYF.

As DNA, the CDR3 is TGTGCCAGCAGTTACTCAGGGCAGGGGGCGGCCGAGCAGTACTTC. This gives the protein CASSYSGQGAAEQYF. This rearrangement joins TRBV6-5 to TRBJ2-7; 8 positions match TRBD1. V gave up 0 bases and J gave up 6 bases; unmatched junction bases: 7. Germline loops: CDR1 MNHEY, CDR2 SVGAGI. The CDR3 length is 15 residues.

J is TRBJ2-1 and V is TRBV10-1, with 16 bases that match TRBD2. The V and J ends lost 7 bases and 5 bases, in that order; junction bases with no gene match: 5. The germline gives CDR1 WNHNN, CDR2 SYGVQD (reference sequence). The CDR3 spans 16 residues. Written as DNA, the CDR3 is TGCGCCAGCACCGAGGGACTAGCGGGAGGGAACAATGAGCAGTTCTTC. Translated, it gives CASTEGLAGGNNEQFF.

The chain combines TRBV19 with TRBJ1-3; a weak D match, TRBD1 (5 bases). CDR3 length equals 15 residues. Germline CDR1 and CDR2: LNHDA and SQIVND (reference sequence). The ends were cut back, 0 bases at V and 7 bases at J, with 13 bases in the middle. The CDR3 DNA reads TGTGCCAGTAGTATAGATCGGCGGCGGGGGAACACCATATATTTT. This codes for CASSIDRRRGNTIYF. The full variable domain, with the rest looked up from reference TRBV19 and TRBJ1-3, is DGGITQSPKYLFRKEGQNVTLSCEQNLNHDAMYWYRQDPGQGLRLIYYSQIVNDFQKGDIAEGYSVSREKKESFPLTVTSAQKNPTAFYLCASSIDRRRGNTIYFGEGSWLTVV.

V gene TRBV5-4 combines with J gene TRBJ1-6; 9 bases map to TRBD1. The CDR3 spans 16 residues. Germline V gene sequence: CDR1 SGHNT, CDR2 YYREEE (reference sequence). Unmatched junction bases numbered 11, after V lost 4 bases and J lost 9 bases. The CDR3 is CASSLPGQGSVSPLHF. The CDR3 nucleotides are TGTGCCAGCAGCCTACCGGGACAGGGATCGGTTTCACCCCTCCACTTT. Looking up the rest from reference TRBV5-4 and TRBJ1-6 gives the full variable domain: ETGVTQSPTHLIKTRGQQVTLRCSSQSGHNTVSWYQQALGQGPQFIFQYYREEENGRGNFPPRFSGLQFPNYSSELNVNALELDDSALYLCASSLPGQGSVSPLHFGNGTRLTVT.

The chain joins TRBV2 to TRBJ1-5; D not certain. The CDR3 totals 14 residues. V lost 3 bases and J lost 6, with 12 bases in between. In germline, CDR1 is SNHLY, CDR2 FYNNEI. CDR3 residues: CASSDSGEFQPQHF. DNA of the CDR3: TGTGCCAGCAGTGACAGCGGCGAATTTCAGCCCCAGCATTTT.

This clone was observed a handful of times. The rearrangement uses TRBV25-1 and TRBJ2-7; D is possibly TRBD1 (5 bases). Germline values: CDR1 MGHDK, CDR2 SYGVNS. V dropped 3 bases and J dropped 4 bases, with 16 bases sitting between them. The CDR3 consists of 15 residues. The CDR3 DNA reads TGTGCCAGCAGTGATAACACAGGCCAGGATTACGAGCAGTACTTC. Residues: CASSDNTGQDYEQYF.

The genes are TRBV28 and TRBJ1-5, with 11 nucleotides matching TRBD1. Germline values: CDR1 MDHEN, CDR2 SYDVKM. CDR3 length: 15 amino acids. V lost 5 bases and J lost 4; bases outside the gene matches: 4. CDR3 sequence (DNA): TGTGCCAGCAGTGTAGGGACAGGGGGTAATCAGCCCCAGCATTTT. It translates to CASSVGTGGNQPQHF.

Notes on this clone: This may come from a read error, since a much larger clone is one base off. CDR3 nucleotides: TGTGCCAGCAGACAGAAACCGGGGGGTGAAGCTTTCTTT. It codes for CASRQKPGGEAFF. This chain connects TRBV6-6 to TRBJ1-1, with D perhaps matching TRBD1 (5 bases). CDR3 length: 13 residues. V was pared by 6 bases and J by 7 bases, with 15 bases between. CDR1 and CDR2 (germline): MNHNY, SVGAGI (reference sequence).

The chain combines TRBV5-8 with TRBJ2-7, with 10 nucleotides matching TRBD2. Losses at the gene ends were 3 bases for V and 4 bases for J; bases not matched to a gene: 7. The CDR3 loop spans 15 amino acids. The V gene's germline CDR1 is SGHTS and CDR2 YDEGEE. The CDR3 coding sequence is TGTGCCAGCAGCTCCCGACTAGCGGGTGTTTACGAGCAGTACTTC. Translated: CASSSRLAGVYEQYF.